These 28 T cell receptor beta chains came from one sample sequenced in a study of cytomegalovirus exposure and HLA in healthy donors. The PCR ran on 60 Vbeta and 13 Jbeta primers. The data were produced by immunoSEQ multiplex PCR, yet TCRdb's version contains in-frame clones alone and is incomplete. The data hold roughly 140,000 clones, with around a tenth observed a single time. Material: PBMCs. The receptor set was obtained from a male donor in good health and CMV-seronegative.

The chain has TRBV9 and TRBJ2-7, with D possibly being TRBD1 (5 bases). The CDR3 is 14 amino acids. Per germline, CDR1 SGDLS and CDR2 YYNGEE. Between the trimmed V and J ends, which lost 0 bases and 2 bases, there was a span of 9 bases. CDR3 region: CASSVAVGAYEQYF. In DNA, the CDR3 is TGTGCCAGCAGCGTAGCTGTAGGGGCCTACGAGCAGTACTTC.

This clone came up a few times. V gene TRBV6-5 combines with J gene TRBJ2-1; tentative D call: TRBD2 (7 bases). This CDR3 is built from 15 residues. Germline values: CDR1 MNHEY, CDR2 SVGAGI. Trimming took off 2 bases at V and 8 bases at J, with 16 bases between the two ends. The CDR3 here is CASSYRGARADEQFF. Here the CDR3 DNA reads TGTGCCAGCAGTTACCGGGGGGCGCGGGCCGATGAGCAGTTCTTC.

V is TRBV6-5 and J is TRBJ1-2; D gene ambiguous. The length of the CDR3 is 15 residues. V gave up 2 bases and J gave up 0 bases, with 10 bases separating them. Looked up from germline, CDR1 is MNHEY and CDR2 is SVGAGI. CDR3 in DNA: TGTGCCAGCAGTTACGATGGACTAGCTAACTATGGCTACACCTTC. The encoded protein is CASSYDGLANYGYTF.

This clone was seen only a few times. The CDR3, as DNA: TGTGCCAGCAAGAGAGCTAGCGGGAGCGGCGACAAAAACATTCAGTACTTC. Amino acids: CASKRASGSGDKNIQYF. V and J are TRBV2 and TRBJ2-4, with 10 bases that match TRBD2. CDR1 and CDR2 from the germline V gene are SNHLY and FYNNEI. The V and J ends lost 7 bases and 3 bases, in that order; junction bases with no gene match: 12. The CDR3 spans 17 residues.

This clone has only a few counts. V usage is TRBV5-1 and J usage is TRBJ2-1, with 11 bases lining up with TRBD2. V was clipped by 2 bases and J by 10 bases; unmatched bases: 8. The CDR3 runs to 15 residues. Germline V CDR1 and CDR2: SGHRS, YFSETQ. CDR3 in DNA: TGCGCCAGCAGCTTCGCTAGCGGGGGGTCGTTGGAGCAGTTCTTC. This translates into CASSFASGGSLEQFF.

This clone was seen only a few times. This chain links TRBV5-8 with TRBJ1-4, with TRBD1 as a possible D gene (5 bases). Trimming took off 4 bases at V and 5 bases at J, with 12 bases between the two ends. CDR1 is SGHTS, CDR2 YDEGEE, per germline. The CDR3 consists of 14 residues. The CDR3 coding sequence is TGTGCCAGCAGCCGGGGGACGGTGAATGAAAAACTGTTTTTT. Its protein is CASSRGTVNEKLFF.

This clone was found a few times. The chain has TRBV6-1 and TRBJ2-5; a possible D gene is TRBD2 (7 bases). The germline CDR1 and CDR2 sequences are MNHNS and SASEGT. V was pared by 2 bases and J by 2 bases, with 12 bases between. CDR3 length equals 15 residues. CDR3 in DNA: TGTGCCAGCAGTGAACAGGGAGGGGGGCAAGAGACCCAGTACTTC. Translation: CASSEQGGGQETQYF.

The chain couples TRBV19 to TRBJ1-2; possible D gene TRBD1, 5 bases. Germline CDR1 and CDR2: LNHDA and SQIVND (reference sequence). The CDR3 has 16 amino acids. Trimming took 3 bases from V and 4 from J, leaving 18 bases between them. The CDR3 protein is CASSIGGRQSLYGYTF. DNA for the CDR3: TGTGCCAGTAGTATTGGAGGGAGACAGAGCCTCTATGGCTACACCTTC.

This clone was picked up a small number of times. This rearrangement joins TRBV7-9 to TRBJ1-1; 9 bases line up with TRBD1. This CDR3 contains 16 residues. The V segment lost 4 bases and the J segment 4 bases; nucleotides outside the gene matches: 10. Per the germline V gene, CDR1 is SEHNR and CDR2 is FQNEAQ (reference sequence). The DNA for the CDR3 is TGTGCCAGCAGCTCTCGGGGGACAGGGTGGGGCACTGAAGCTTTCTTT. Translated: CASSSRGTGWGTEAFF.

This rearrangement joins TRBV9 to TRBJ2-5, with D possibly TRBD1 on 6 matching bases. The V gene lost 2 bases and the J gene lost 5 bases, with 13 bases spanning the gap. The CDR3 spans 14 residues. Germline lookup yields CDR1 SGDLS and CDR2 YYNGEE. The CDR3 region is CASSVSGTTETQYF. The DNA for the CDR3 is TGTGCCAGCAGCGTCTCCGGGACAACGGAGACCCAGTACTTC.

The rearrangement uses TRBV2 and TRBJ1-3; 9 nucleotides agree with TRBD1. The germline V gene has CDR1 SNHLY and CDR2 FYNNEI. The CDR3 spans 15 residues. V lost 6 bases, J lost 4 bases, and 7 bases stayed unmatched. CDR3 DNA sequence: TGTGCCAGCAGGACCGGGACAGGGCACGGAAACACCATATATTTT. This translates into CASRTGTGHGNTIYF.

A word on this clone: Other DNA sequences in the sample encode the same CDR3. CDR3 sequence reads: CASSSTGNYGYTF. CDR3 coding DNA: TGTGCCAGCAGTTCGACAGGGAACTATGGCTACACCTTC. The V call is TRBV27, the J call TRBJ1-2; 7 bases are a match to TRBD1. Trimming at V came to 4 bases and at J to 2 bases, leaving 1 base not matched to a gene. The CDR3 totals 13 residues. Germline assignment: CDR1 MNHEY and CDR2 SMNVEV (reference sequence).

This clone came up a few times. This chain uses TRBV4-2 with TRBJ2-1; D may be TRBD2 (5 bases). V lost 6 bases and J lost 5, with 17 bases in between. Germline values: CDR1 LGHNA, CDR2 YNFKEQ. This CDR3 comprises 15 residues. The CDR3 reads CASRGELVPHNEQFF. In nucleotides, the CDR3 is TGTGCCAGCAGAGGCGAACTAGTCCCTCACAATGAGCAGTTCTTC.

This clone was seen more than once but under ten times. This chain joins TRBV28 and TRBJ1-2, with D perhaps matching TRBD1 (6 bases). The CDR3 covers 15 residues. Trimming stripped 3 bases from V and 5 bases from J, with 16 bases between. Germline CDR1 MDHEN, CDR2 SYDVKM. CDR3 region: CASSFSGAGVYGYTF. CDR3 nucleotide sequence: TGTGCCAGCAGTTTCAGCGGGGCAGGGGTGTATGGCTACACCTTC.

V gene TRBV11-2 combines with J gene TRBJ1-1, with D possibly TRBD1 on 5 matching bases. The CDR3 is 15 amino acids. The germline gives CDR1 SGHAT, CDR2 FQNNGV. Deletions cut 4 bases from V and 10 bases from J, with 22 bases between. The CDR3 protein is CASSSIRVGTVGAFF. The DNA for the CDR3 is TGTGCCAGCAGCTCAATCAGGGTGGGTACGGTAGGAGCTTTCTTT.

The gene calls are TRBV28 and TRBJ2-1, with 7 nucleotides matching TRBD1. The CDR3 is made up of 16 amino acids. Losses at the gene ends were 9 bases for V and 1 base for J; bases not matched to a gene: 12. Germline V lookup: CDR1 MDHEN, CDR2 SYDVKM. CDR3 region: CASISTGAKSYNEQFF. The CDR3, as DNA: TGTGCCAGTATTTCAACAGGGGCAAAATCCTACAATGAGCAGTTCTTC.

This chain connects TRBV5-6 to TRBJ2-3; D possibly corresponds to TRBD2 (6 bases). The germline V gene encodes CDR1 SGHDT and CDR2 YYEEEE. The CDR3 has 16 amino acids. The ends were cut back, 4 bases at V and 0 bases at J, with 15 bases in the middle. The chain's CDR3 is CASSPSAGPSTDTQYF. Here the CDR3 DNA reads TGTGCCAGCAGCCCTTCGGCGGGACCAAGCACAGATACGCAGTATTTT.

The CDR3 loop reads CASSQETPRETDEQYF. In DNA, the CDR3 is TGTGCCAGCAGCCAAGAGACCCCAAGGGAGACCGACGAGCAGTACTTC. This rearrangement joins TRBV4-2 to TRBJ2-7, with D maybe TRBD2 (5 bases). With 0 bases removed from V and 5 bases from J, the gap between germline ends came to 17 bases. This CDR3 is 16 amino acids long. Germline values: CDR1 LGHNA, CDR2 YNFKEQ.

V is TRBV4-1 and J is TRBJ2-2, with TRBD1 matching 8 bases. The CDR3 has 16 residues. CDR1 MGHRA and CDR2 YSYEKL come from the germline V gene. The trim removed 5 bases at V and 8 bases at J, leaving 13 bases unmatched. CDR3 amino acids: CASSFSPTGGWGELFF. As DNA, the CDR3 is TGCGCCAGCAGCTTCAGCCCAACAGGGGGTTGGGGGGAGCTGTTTTTT.

V gene TRBV6-6 combines with J gene TRBJ2-7; a possible D gene is TRBD1 (6 bases). Trimming took off 0 bases at V and 0 bases at J, with 9 bases between the two ends. Germline-derived CDR1 and CDR2 are MNHNY and SVGAGI (reference sequence). The CDR3 contains 15 residues. The DNA of the CDR3 is TGTGCCAGCAGTTACTCGCAGGGGAGCTCCTACGAGCAGTACTTC. It yields the protein CASSYSQGSSYEQYF.

As DNA, the CDR3 is TGTGCCAGTAGTATATGGACAGCTTCCACCGGGGAGCTGTTTTTT. This sequence encodes CASSIWTASTGELFF. The genes are TRBV19 and TRBJ2-2; perhaps TRBD1 as D (6 bases). Per germline, CDR1 LNHDA and CDR2 SQIVND (reference sequence). With 2 bases removed from V and 4 bases from J, the gap between germline ends came to 11 bases. The CDR3 has 15 amino acids.

V usage is TRBV19 and J usage is TRBJ1-5; tentatively, D is TRBD1 (5 bases). The germline V gene has CDR1 LNHDA and CDR2 SQIVND (reference sequence). The CDR3 loop spans 12 amino acids. The V and J ends lost 10 bases and 5 bases respectively, with 12 bases between them. CDR3 bases: TGTGCCACTTCCGACAGTTATCAGCCCCAGCATTTT. Its protein product is CATSDSYQPQHF.

This rearrangement joins TRBV28 to TRBJ1-1; tentatively, D is TRBD1 (5 bases). The CDR3 loop spans 15 amino acids. Germline lookup yields CDR1 MDHEN and CDR2 SYDVKM. V lost 1 base and J lost 5, with 14 bases in between. CDR3 DNA: TGTGCCAGCAGTTTATCGACAGTCCCGACAACTGAAGCTTTCTTT. This translates into CASSLSTVPTTEAFF. Full variable domain (rest looked up from reference TRBV28 and TRBJ1-1): DVKVTQSSRYLVKRTGEKVFLECVQDMDHENMFWYRQDPGLGLRLIYFSYDVKMKEKGDIPEGYSVSREKKERFSLILESASTNQTSMYLCASSLSTVPTTEAFFGQGTRLTVV.

The CDR3 spells CASLTGDTQYF. In DNA, the CDR3 is TGTGCCAGCCTCACGGGAGATACGCAGTATTTT. This rearrangement joins TRBV9 to TRBJ2-3, with D unresolved. There are 11 residues in the CDR3. V lost 7 bases and J 5 bases, leaving 8 bases between the germline ends. Germline CDR1 is SGDLS and CDR2 is YYNGEE.

The CDR3 DNA is TGTGCCAGCAGCATGGGACAGTACGAGCAGTACTTC. Protein: CASSMGQYEQYF. The genes are TRBV7-9 and TRBJ2-7; TRBD1 agrees at 7 bases. Germline lookup yields CDR1 SEHNR and CDR2 FQNEAQ (reference sequence). J was trimmed by 4 bases and V by 5 bases; bases with no gene match: 2. The CDR3 spans 12 residues.

This clone was seen a handful of times. V and J are TRBV28 and TRBJ2-7; TRBD2 matches 8 bases. The length of the CDR3 is 12 residues. Trimming removed 2 bases from V and 6 bases from J; junction bases left unmatched: 0. The V gene's germline CDR1 is MDHEN and CDR2 SYDVKM. CDR3 in amino acids: CASSLAGGEQYF. Here the CDR3 DNA reads TGTGCCAGCAGTTTAGCGGGGGGCGAGCAGTACTTC.

This clone showed up just a few times. The CDR3 coding sequence is TGTGCTAGTGGTTCGGACCTAGCGGGAGTCACCGGGGAGCTGTTTTTT. Protein: CASGSDLAGVTGELFF. The chain employs TRBV12-5 and TRBJ2-2, with 10 bases identical to TRBD2. V gave up 4 bases and J gave up 4 bases; unmatched junction bases: 6. In germline, CDR1 is LGHNT, CDR2 FRNRAP. CDR3 length equals 16 residues.

This clone was found a few times. The chain uses TRBV29-1 and TRBJ1-4; D is ambiguous. The germline V gene encodes CDR1 SQVTM and CDR2 ANQGSEA. V lost 6 bases, J lost 4 bases, and 9 bases lay in between. The CDR3 totals 12 residues. The CDR3: CSVSDVNEKLFF. Written as DNA, the CDR3 is TGCAGCGTCAGCGACGTTAATGAAAAACTGTTTTTT.